The rows below give T cell receptor beta chains drawn from one sample of a study of T cell responses to AZD1222 COVID-19 vaccine. Using immunoSEQ multiplex PCR, the repertoire was profiled, and TCRdb retains in-frame clones only, with some absent. The sample includes under 200,000 clones, about 90% seen only once; the top ten take roughly 4.5%. The source material was peripheral blood, sampled on day 0 of MenACWY control vaccination. These TCRs come from an adult in good health. The CDR3 runs from the conserved cysteine through the conserved F or W. The order of the fields is J gene, V gene, CDR3 length, clone size, D gene, CDR3 protein, CDR3 DNA. The D gene is left open where the match is weak. Clone size appears in some rows only: once, few, many, or a class for an expanded clone.

J gene: TRBJ2-1
V gene: TRBV5-1
CDR3 length: 16
clone size: -
D gene: TRBD2
CDR3 protein: CASSLGVTSGYNEQFF
CDR3 DNA: TGCGCCAGCAGCTTGGGAGTGACTAGCGGATACAATGAGCAGTTCTTC

J gene: TRBJ1-3
V gene: TRBV19
CDR3 length: 15
clone size: -
D gene: TRBD1
CDR3 protein: CASSMEGAKGNTIYF
CDR3 DNA: TGTGCCAGTAGTATGGAGGGGGCGAAAGGAAACACCATATATTTT

J gene: TRBJ2-5
V gene: TRBV27
CDR3 length: 18
clone size: -
D gene: TRBD2
CDR3 protein: CASSLGTSGRKYQETQYF
CDR3 DNA: TGTGCCAGCAGTCTTGGGACTAGCGGGAGGAAGTACCAAGAGACCCAGTACTTC

J gene: TRBJ1-1
V gene: TRBV5-4
CDR3 length: 13
clone size: -
D gene: TRBD1
CDR3 protein: CASSFSRGSEAFF
CDR3 DNA: TGTGCCAGCAGCTTCAGCAGGGGGTCTGAAGCTTTCTTT

J gene: TRBJ1-1
V gene: TRBV18
CDR3 length: 13
clone size: -
D gene: -
CDR3 protein: CASSSKEGTEAFF
CDR3 DNA: TGTGCCAGCTCATCTAAGGAGGGTACTGAAGCTTTCTTT

J gene: TRBJ2-1
V gene: TRBV5-1
CDR3 length: 17
clone size: -
D gene: TRBD2
CDR3 protein: CASSWGLLAGERSEQFF
CDR3 DNA: TGCGCCAGCAGCTGGGGCCTCCTAGCGGGAGAACGGAGTGAGCAGTTCTTC

J gene: TRBJ2-3
V gene: TRBV9
CDR3 length: 15
clone size: -
D gene: -
CDR3 protein: CASSVAWRPTDTQYF
CDR3 DNA: TGTGCCAGCAGCGTAGCATGGCGGCCCACAGATACGCAGTATTTT

J gene: TRBJ2-7
V gene: TRBV7-3
CDR3 length: 14
clone size: -
D gene: TRBD2
CDR3 protein: CASSLSGRAVEQYF
CDR3 DNA: TGTGCCAGCAGCTTAAGCGGGAGGGCCGTCGAGCAGTACTTC

J gene: TRBJ2-3
V gene: TRBV3-1/TRBV3-2
CDR3 length: 14
clone size: few
D gene: TRBD2
CDR3 protein: CASSHGGRTDTQYF
CDR3 DNA: TGTGCCAGCAGCCACGGGGGGAGAACAGATACGCAGTATTTT

J gene: TRBJ2-1
V gene: TRBV29-1
CDR3 length: 14
clone size: once
D gene: TRBD1
CDR3 protein: CSVMGRGSYNEQFF
CDR3 DNA: TGCAGCGTGATGGGCAGGGGGTCCTACAATGAGCAGTTCTTC

J gene: TRBJ2-7
V gene: TRBV27
CDR3 length: 16
clone size: -
D gene: -
CDR3 protein: CASGPGGTYVVYEQYF
CDR3 DNA: TGTGCCAGCGGCCCCGGTGGGACATATGTGGTCTACGAGCAGTACTTC

J gene: TRBJ1-1
V gene: TRBV6-1
CDR3 length: 13
clone size: -
D gene: -
CDR3 protein: CASSEWGAGEAFF
CDR3 DNA: TGTGCCAGCAGTGAATGGGGGGCAGGAGAAGCTTTCTTT

J gene: TRBJ2-3
V gene: TRBV3-1/TRBV3-2
CDR3 length: 12
clone size: -
D gene: -
CDR3 protein: CASSQFTDTQYF
CDR3 DNA: TGTGCCAGCAGCCAGTTCACAGATACGCAGTATTTT

J gene: TRBJ1-3
V gene: TRBV7-3
CDR3 length: 16
clone size: -
D gene: TRBD1
CDR3 protein: CASSQQGPLSGNTIYF
CDR3 DNA: TGTGCCAGCAGCCAACAGGGGCCACTCTCTGGAAACACCATATATTTT

J gene: TRBJ1-1
V gene: TRBV9
CDR3 length: 15
clone size: -
D gene: -
CDR3 protein: CASSVAATVNTEAFF
CDR3 DNA: TGTGCCAGCAGCGTAGCTGCGACCGTGAACACTGAAGCTTTCTTT

J gene: TRBJ1-6
V gene: TRBV7-9
CDR3 length: 15
clone size: -
D gene: TRBD1
CDR3 protein: CASSQPGQANSPLHF
CDR3 DNA: TGTGCCAGCAGCCAACCGGGACAGGCGAATTCACCCCTCCACTTT

J gene: TRBJ2-5
V gene: TRBV5-6
CDR3 length: 13
clone size: -
D gene: -
CDR3 protein: CASSLGDGKTQYF
CDR3 DNA: TGTGCCAGCAGCTTGGGGGACGGGAAGACCCAGTACTTC

J gene: TRBJ1-1
V gene: TRBV6-2/TRBV6-3
CDR3 length: 15
clone size: once
D gene: -
CDR3 protein: CASSQTGTSNTEAFF
CDR3 DNA: TGTGCCAGCAGTCAAACCGGGACATCGAACACTGAAGCTTTCTTT

J gene: TRBJ1-2
V gene: TRBV29-1
CDR3 length: 12
clone size: -
D gene: -
CDR3 protein: CSVSGGNYGYTF
CDR3 DNA: TGCAGCGTTTCCGGGGGTAACTATGGCTACACCTTC

J gene: TRBJ1-1
V gene: TRBV29-1
CDR3 length: 11
clone size: -
D gene: -
CDR3 protein: CTGRMNTEAFF
CDR3 DNA: TGCACTGGGCGGATGAACACTGAAGCTTTCTTT

J gene: TRBJ2-7
V gene: TRBV11-1
CDR3 length: 15
clone size: once
D gene: TRBD2
CDR3 protein: CASSLGTSSTYEQYF
CDR3 DNA: TGTGCCAGCAGCTTAGGGACTAGCAGTACCTACGAGCAGTACTTC

J gene: TRBJ2-2
V gene: TRBV2
CDR3 length: 15
clone size: -
D gene: -
CDR3 protein: CASTIGTANTGELFF
CDR3 DNA: TGTGCCAGCACCATAGGGACTGCTAACACCGGGGAGCTGTTTTTT

J gene: TRBJ2-1
V gene: TRBV3-1/TRBV3-2
CDR3 length: 18
clone size: -
D gene: -
CDR3 protein: CASSQVLVSGRTYNEQFF
CDR3 DNA: TGTGCCAGCAGCCAAGTTCTCGTCAGCGGCAGGACCTACAATGAGCAGTTCTTC

J gene: TRBJ2-7
V gene: TRBV30
CDR3 length: 16
clone size: -
D gene: TRBD1
CDR3 protein: CAWSVPGTVFSYEQYF
CDR3 DNA: TGTGCCTGGAGTGTCCCCGGGACAGTCTTCTCCTACGAGCAGTACTTC

J gene: TRBJ2-1
V gene: TRBV5-6
CDR3 length: 15
clone size: -
D gene: TRBD2
CDR3 protein: CASKRGRAGVDEQFF
CDR3 DNA: TGTGCCAGCAAGCGAGGGAGGGCCGGGGTGGATGAGCAGTTCTTC

J gene: TRBJ2-5
V gene: TRBV5-1
CDR3 length: 17
clone size: -
D gene: TRBD2
CDR3 protein: CASSPNPRGLAPETQYF
CDR3 DNA: TGCGCCAGCAGCCCGAATCCTAGAGGACTAGCCCCAGAGACCCAGTACTTC

J gene: TRBJ2-7
V gene: TRBV7-6
CDR3 length: 13
clone size: -
D gene: -
CDR3 protein: CASSLRQTYEQYF
CDR3 DNA: TGTGCCAGCAGCTTGAGACAGACCTACGAGCAGTACTTC

J gene: TRBJ2-3
V gene: TRBV9
CDR3 length: 19
clone size: few
D gene: TRBD1
CDR3 protein: CASSVALGMTGLRRDTQYF
CDR3 DNA: TGTGCCAGCAGCGTAGCTCTTGGTATGACAGGGTTAAGAAGAGATACGCAGTATTTT

J gene: TRBJ2-7
V gene: TRBV27
CDR3 length: 12
clone size: -
D gene: -
CDR3 protein: CASKARDYEQYF
CDR3 DNA: TGTGCCAGCAAGGCGAGGGACTACGAGCAGTACTTC

J gene: TRBJ1-2
V gene: TRBV18
CDR3 length: 15
clone size: -
D gene: -
CDR3 protein: CASSPGTGLFGGYTF
CDR3 DNA: TGTGCCAGCTCACCCGGGACGGGCCTCTTCGGTGGCTACACCTTC

J gene: TRBJ1-2
V gene: TRBV6-5
CDR3 length: 15
clone size: -
D gene: -
CDR3 protein: CASRFPGGRFGGYTF
CDR3 DNA: TGTGCCAGCAGGTTCCCGGGTGGACGGTTTGGGGGCTACACCTTC

J gene: TRBJ2-3
V gene: TRBV7-2
CDR3 length: 15
clone size: -
D gene: TRBD2
CDR3 protein: CASSRAGVGADTQYF
CDR3 DNA: TGTGCCAGCAGCAGAGCGGGAGTGGGCGCAGATACGCAGTATTTT

J gene: TRBJ1-1
V gene: TRBV4-1
CDR3 length: 16
clone size: -
D gene: -
CDR3 protein: CASSPGSRTANTEAFF
CDR3 DNA: TGCGCCAGCAGCCCTGGTAGTAGGACAGCGAACACTGAAGCTTTCTTT

J gene: TRBJ1-4
V gene: TRBV7-6
CDR3 length: 14
clone size: -
D gene: -
CDR3 protein: CASSLAQGDEKLFF
CDR3 DNA: TGTGCCAGCAGCTTAGCCCAGGGAGACGAAAAACTGTTTTTT

J gene: TRBJ2-7
V gene: TRBV6-5
CDR3 length: 13
clone size: -
D gene: TRBD2
CDR3 protein: CASSFGTSREQYF
CDR3 DNA: TGTGCCAGCAGTTTCGGGACTAGCCGAGAGCAGTACTTC

J gene: TRBJ2-6
V gene: TRBV4-3
CDR3 length: 16
clone size: -
D gene: -
CDR3 protein: CASSQDEPTGANVLTF
CDR3 DNA: TGCGCCAGCAGCCAAGACGAACCAACTGGGGCCAACGTCCTGACTTTC

J gene: TRBJ1-1
V gene: TRBV12-3/TRBV12-4
CDR3 length: 13
clone size: -
D gene: -
CDR3 protein: CASSPGSSTEAFF
CDR3 DNA: TGTGCCAGCAGTCCAGGGTCCTCCACTGAAGCTTTCTTT

J gene: TRBJ1-5
V gene: TRBV2
CDR3 length: 13
clone size: once
D gene: TRBD1
CDR3 protein: CASKGQSNQPQHF
CDR3 DNA: TGTGCCAGCAAGGGACAGAGTAATCAGCCCCAGCATTTT

J gene: TRBJ1-2
V gene: TRBV4-2
CDR3 length: 16
clone size: -
D gene: -
CDR3 protein: CASSQDLQSVWNGYTF
CDR3 DNA: TGTGCCAGCAGCCAAGATCTGCAGTCGGTATGGAATGGCTACACCTTC

J gene: TRBJ1-3
V gene: TRBV14
CDR3 length: 14
clone size: -
D gene: -
CDR3 protein: CASSSGPGRNTIYF
CDR3 DNA: TGTGCCAGCAGCTCAGGCCCAGGGAGAAACACCATATATTTT

J gene: TRBJ1-1
V gene: TRBV13
CDR3 length: 15
clone size: -
D gene: TRBD1
CDR3 protein: CASSLGGTGNTEAFF
CDR3 DNA: TGTGCCAGCAGCTTGGGCGGGACAGGGAACACTGAAGCTTTCTTT

J gene: TRBJ2-5
V gene: TRBV11-3
CDR3 length: 16
clone size: -
D gene: TRBD2
CDR3 protein: CASSLVASGSGETQYF
CDR3 DNA: TGTGCCAGCAGCTTAGTCGCTAGCGGGAGTGGAGAGACCCAGTACTTC

J gene: TRBJ2-3
V gene: TRBV7-9
CDR3 length: 17
clone size: -
D gene: -
CDR3 protein: CASSLYGRSPRTDTQYF
CDR3 DNA: TGTGCCAGCAGCTTATACGGGAGAAGTCCCCGCACAGATACGCAGTATTTT

J gene: TRBJ1-1
V gene: TRBV5-4
CDR3 length: 15
clone size: -
D gene: -
CDR3 protein: CASSFGGEDWTEAFF
CDR3 DNA: TGTGCCAGCAGCTTTGGTGGGGAGGATTGGACTGAAGCTTTCTTT

J gene: TRBJ1-5
V gene: TRBV7-9
CDR3 length: 14
clone size: -
D gene: -
CDR3 protein: CASSVGGSNQPQHF
CDR3 DNA: TGTGCCAGCAGCGTAGGGGGTAGCAATCAGCCCCAGCATTTT

J gene: TRBJ2-1
V gene: TRBV30
CDR3 length: 13
clone size: -
D gene: -
CDR3 protein: CAWIGLGGSAPFF
CDR3 DNA: TGTGCCTGGATCGGCCTAGGCGGTTCAGCTCCGTTCTTC

J gene: TRBJ2-6
V gene: TRBV11-2
CDR3 length: 17
clone size: -
D gene: TRBD2
CDR3 protein: CASRTTSGNSGANVLTF
CDR3 DNA: TGTGCCAGCAGGACGACTAGCGGGAACTCTGGGGCCAACGTCCTGACTTTC

J gene: TRBJ2-3
V gene: TRBV7-2
CDR3 length: 16
clone size: -
D gene: TRBD2
CDR3 protein: CASSLRTSGGGDTQYF
CDR3 DNA: TGTGCCAGCAGCTTAAGGACTAGCGGGGGAGGAGATACGCAGTATTTT

J gene: TRBJ2-1
V gene: TRBV2
CDR3 length: 14
clone size: -
D gene: TRBD1
CDR3 protein: CASTGDRGSGEQFF
CDR3 DNA: TGTGCCAGCACCGGGGACAGGGGTTCCGGTGAGCAGTTCTTC

J gene: TRBJ2-7
V gene: TRBV6-7
CDR3 length: 16
clone size: -
D gene: TRBD2
CDR3 protein: CASSYKLLAAHYEQYF
CDR3 DNA: TGTGCCAGCAGTTACAAATTACTAGCGGCCCACTACGAGCAGTACTTC

J gene: TRBJ2-2
V gene: TRBV10-3
CDR3 length: 14
clone size: -
D gene: TRBD2
CDR3 protein: CAISGGTDGTELFF
CDR3 DNA: TGTGCCATCAGCGGGGGGACCGACGGTACCGAGCTGTTTTTT

J gene: TRBJ1-3
V gene: TRBV7-9
CDR3 length: 13
clone size: -
D gene: -
CDR3 protein: CASRWGSGNTIYF
CDR3 DNA: TGTGCCAGCCGCTGGGGATCGGGAAACACCATATATTTT

J gene: TRBJ2-1
V gene: TRBV27
CDR3 length: 17
clone size: once
D gene: TRBD2
CDR3 protein: CASSPSVSGTLIHEQFF
CDR3 DNA: TGTGCCAGCAGTCCCTCCGTTAGCGGGACCCTTATCCATGAGCAGTTCTTC

J gene: TRBJ1-5
V gene: TRBV19
CDR3 length: 13
clone size: -
D gene: -
CDR3 protein: CASSGQSDQPQHF
CDR3 DNA: TGTGCCAGTAGTGGACAGTCTGATCAGCCCCAGCATTTT

J gene: TRBJ2-1
V gene: TRBV11-3
CDR3 length: 17
clone size: -
D gene: TRBD2
CDR3 protein: CASSPGTSGRAYNEQFF
CDR3 DNA: TGTGCCAGCAGCCCCGGGACTAGCGGGAGGGCCTACAATGAGCAGTTCTTC

J gene: TRBJ1-1
V gene: TRBV5-1
CDR3 length: 13
clone size: -
D gene: -
CDR3 protein: CASSLTGNTEAFF
CDR3 DNA: TGCGCCAGCAGCTTGACAGGGAACACTGAAGCTTTCTTT

J gene: TRBJ2-7
V gene: TRBV7-2
CDR3 length: 16
clone size: -
D gene: TRBD2
CDR3 protein: CASSLEGTSGALRKYF
CDR3 DNA: TGTGCCAGCAGCTTAGAGGGGACTAGCGGTGCCCTACGAAAGTACTTC

J gene: TRBJ2-7
V gene: TRBV11-1
CDR3 length: 15
clone size: -
D gene: -
CDR3 protein: CASSFRWDGRNEQYF
CDR3 DNA: TGTGCCAGCAGCTTCCGTTGGGACGGCCGTAACGAGCAGTACTTC